These 6 T cell receptor beta chains were sequenced from one sample in a study of T cell changes during pregnancy in multiple sclerosis. Clones were read by immunoSEQ multiplex PCR, and TCRdb kept only the in-frame ones, dropping some. The sample holds about 49,000 clones, around 89% seen once. Sequencing was performed on peripheral blood, taken after pregnancy. These receptors came from a female donor in good health, enrolled as a control in a pregnancy study.

This chain's CDR3 is CASSPRDRGFTGELFF. CDR3 sequence (DNA): TGTGCCAGTAGTCCCCGGGACAGGGGTTTCACCGGGGAGCTGTTTTTT. The genes are TRBV19 and TRBJ2-2; the match to TRBD1 covers 10 bases. The CDR3 is made up of 16 amino acids. The junction had 7 bases not matched to a gene; V was cut back by 5 bases and J by 4 bases. Germline values: CDR1 LNHDA, CDR2 SQIVND (reference sequence).

V is TRBV4-1 and J is TRBJ2-1; a possible D gene is TRBD2 (5 bases). The length of the CDR3 is 14 residues. The germline V gene encodes CDR1 MGHRA and CDR2 YSYEKL. V shed 3 bases and J shed 9 bases, with 15 bases lying between them. CDR3 DNA: TGCGCCAGCAGCCACCTCGGACGGGATATTGAGCAGTTCTTC. Translation gives CASSHLGRDIEQFF.

CDR3 residues: CASSLSRANGELFF. In DNA form, the CDR3 reads TGTGCCAGCAGCTTAAGCAGGGCCAACGGGGAGCTGTTTTTT. The chain has TRBV7-9 and TRBJ2-2; D may be TRBD1 (5 bases). The V gene's germline CDR1 is SEHNR and CDR2 FQNEAQ (reference sequence). This CDR3 has 14 residues. V was cut by 2 bases and J by 7 bases, with 11 bases left in between.

The chain is built from TRBV6-5 and TRBJ1-2; 7 bases align to TRBD1. CDR1 MNHEY and CDR2 SVGAGI come from the germline V gene. This CDR3 region has 14 residues. V trimming: 5 bases; J trimming: 8 bases; junction bases outside the gene matches: 11. The CDR3 protein is CASSPMRQGGGYTF. The CDR3 DNA sequence: TGTGCCAGCAGTCCGATGAGACAGGGCGGGGGCTACACCTTC.

Points on this clone: Mismatch with germline at one junction end may stem from a read error. The chain joins TRBV11-2 to TRBJ2-7, with TRBD1 matching over 9 bases. Germline-derived CDR1 and CDR2 are SGHAT and FQNNGV. This CDR3 is 14 amino acids long. DNA of the CDR3: TGTGCCAGCAGCTTCCCGACAGGGGGGGCGGGGCTCCTCTTC. Encoded protein: CASSFPTGGAGLLF.

This clone was seen once. V usage is TRBV5-1 and J usage is TRBJ1-6; possible D gene TRBD1, 5 bases. Germline assignment: CDR1 SGHRS and CDR2 YFSETQ. The V end was cut by 1 base, the J end by 7 bases, with 12 bases between. This CDR3 spans 15 amino acids. The CDR3 sequence is CASSLSLGGNSPLHF. CDR3 nucleotides: TGCGCCAGCAGCTTGAGTTTGGGGGGGAATTCACCCCTCCACTTT.